The 27 T cell receptor beta chains presented below share a single source sample, sequenced in a study of CD8+ T cells in alopecia areata. The treatment is: oral pan-JAK inhibitor, 5-10 mg twice daily. RNA, once extracted, was reverse transcribed into cDNA for use as the sequencing template. TCRdb's copy holds only in-frame clones and misses some; the assay was immunoSEQ multiplex PCR. The sample comprises roughly 98,000 clones, about 58% of which are singletons, and 15% to 18% rests with the top ten. The specimen comprised CD8+ T cells sorted from blood, sampled at week 4, from a patient treated with tofacitinib. The receptors stem from a human donor with alopecia areata.

The V and J genes are TRBV7-9 and TRBJ2-7, with D perhaps being TRBD1 or TRBD2 (5 bases each). The germline gives CDR1 SEHNR, CDR2 FQNEAQ (reference sequence). The CDR3 contains 16 residues. The V end was cut by 4 bases, the J end by 7 bases, with 23 bases between. Here the CDR3 DNA reads TGTGCCAGCAGCTGGATGGGGGTAAGGCTAGGTGAGGAGCAGTACTTC. Its translation is CASSWMGVRLGEEQYF.

The chain has TRBV28 and TRBJ2-6, with D unclear. The CDR3 loop spans 11 amino acids. Trimming removed 9 bases from V and 1 base from J, with 1 base in between. Germline V lookup: CDR1 MDHEN, CDR2 SYDVKM. The CDR3 is CASSGANVLTF. The CDR3 nucleotides are TGTGCCAGTTCTGGGGCCAACGTCCTGACTTTC.

The chain is built from TRBV9 and TRBJ2-3; TRBD1 matches at 8 bases. J lost 4 bases, V lost 1 base, and 8 bases had no gene match. The length of the CDR3 is 16 residues. CDR1 and CDR2 (germline): SGDLS, YYNGEE. CDR3 amino acids: CASSVNKDREADTQYF. CDR3 DNA sequence: TGTGCCAGCAGCGTAAACAAGGACAGGGAGGCAGATACGCAGTATTTT.

The V and J genes are TRBV14 and TRBJ1-2, with D possibly TRBD1 on 5 matching bases. V was pared by 0 bases and J by 0 bases, with 11 bases between. The germline V gene has CDR1 SGHDN and CDR2 FVKESK. The CDR3 extends over 16 amino acids. The CDR3 DNA sequence: TGTGCCAGCAGCCAAGATAGACCGACAGCTAACTATGGCTACACCTTC. Translating gives CASSQDRPTANYGYTF.

In DNA form, the CDR3 reads TGTGCCAGCAGTTTAACTCAACAGGTTCCCTACGAGCAGTACTTC. This sequence encodes CASSLTQQVPYEQYF. The chain employs TRBV28 and TRBJ2-7, with D maybe TRBD1 (5 bases). V shed 2 bases and J shed 2 bases, with 13 bases lying between them. Germline CDR1 and CDR2: MDHEN and SYDVKM. The CDR3 is 15 amino acids.

This clone turned up a few times. The gene calls are TRBV4-1 and TRBJ1-1; 7 positions match TRBD1. Germline CDR1 MGHRA, CDR2 YSYEKL. The CDR3 is made up of 14 amino acids. The V and J ends lost 1 base and 2 bases, in that order; junction bases with no gene match: 1. The DNA for the CDR3 is TGCGCCAGCAGCCAAGGACAGGGCAACACTGAAGCTTTCTTT. Translating gives CASSQGQGNTEAFF.

The chain carries TRBV5-1 and TRBJ2-7; 7 nucleotides match TRBD1. This CDR3 has 12 residues. With 3 bases clipped from V and 6 bases from J, the junction kept 3 bases outside the gene matches. From germline, CDR1 is SGHRS and CDR2 YFSETQ. CDR3 DNA: TGCGCCAGCAGCTACAGGGGAAGCGAGCAGTACTTC. Residues: CASSYRGSEQYF.

This clone was found a few times. The chain is built from TRBV11-2 and TRBJ2-3; TRBD2 agrees at 13 bases. V lost 3 bases to trimming and J lost 5 bases; unmatched junction nucleotides: 5. From germline, CDR1 is SGHAT and CDR2 FQNNGV. The CDR3 length is 16 residues. The CDR3, as DNA: TGTGCCAGCAGCTTCCCACTAGCGGGAGGGGTAGATACGCAGTATTTT. Protein: CASSFPLAGGVDTQYF.

The gene calls are TRBV5-1 and TRBJ2-5; 10 bases map to TRBD2. Germline loops: CDR1 SGHRS, CDR2 YFSETQ. The CDR3 has 14 amino acids. The V segment lost 6 bases and the J segment 3 bases; nucleotides outside the gene matches: 5. Here the CDR3 reads CASTTLAGEETQYF. The CDR3 DNA is TGCGCCAGCACAACCCTAGCGGGGGAAGAGACCCAGTACTTC.

Here the CDR3 DNA reads TGTGCCAGCAGCTTCCTAACTAGCGGGAGAGGTAGAGATACGCAGTATTTT. Protein product: CASSFLTSGRGRDTQYF. The chain joins TRBV7-2 to TRBJ2-3; 11 bases fit TRBD2. The ends lost 3 bases at V and 5 bases at J; junction bases unmatched: 10. This CDR3 is 17 amino acids long. Germline CDR1 is SGHTA and CDR2 is FQGNSA.

CDR3 region: CASSSLTSGGNNEQFF. The CDR3 DNA reads TGCGCCAGCAGCTCACTTACTAGCGGGGGTAACAATGAGCAGTTCTTC. The rearrangement links TRBV4-3 to TRBJ2-1, with TRBD2 identical over 11 bases. CDR3 size: 16 residues. The J segment lost 5 bases and the V segment lost 5 bases, leaving 8 bases of the junction unmatched. Germline CDR1 and CDR2: LGHNA and YSLEER.

The chain combines TRBV5-6 with TRBJ2-3; 12 nucleotides line up with TRBD2. The J segment lost 1 base and the V segment lost 3 bases, leaving 6 bases of the junction unmatched. The CDR3 length is 17 residues. Germline V CDR1 and CDR2: SGHDT, YYEEEE. The CDR3 region is CASSYIRLAGGTDTQYF. In nucleotides, the CDR3 is TGTGCCAGCAGCTACATCAGACTAGCGGGGGGCACAGATACGCAGTATTTT.

The rearrangement uses TRBV25-1 and TRBJ1-3; weak D call: TRBD1 (5 bases). Per germline, CDR1 MGHDK and CDR2 SYGVNS. V was pared by 3 bases and J by 0 bases, with 18 bases between. The CDR3 is made up of 18 amino acids. CDR3 bases: TGTGCCAGCAGTGACCCCCCCTCGGACATCTACTCTGGAAACACCATATATTTT. Protein product: CASSDPPSDIYSGNTIYF.

This clone has only a few counts. The chain uses TRBV10-3 and TRBJ2-1; 11 positions match TRBD1. Germline values: CDR1 ENHRY, CDR2 SYGVKD. There are 13 residues in the CDR3. The J segment lost 6 bases and the V segment lost 7 bases, leaving 2 bases of the junction unmatched. The CDR3 reads CAITGTGGNEQFF. CDR3 in DNA: TGTGCCATCACCGGGACAGGGGGCAATGAGCAGTTCTTC.

This clone has only a few counts. V usage is TRBV7-8 and J usage is TRBJ2-3; TRBD1 agrees at 11 bases. Germline V lookup: CDR1 SGHVS, CDR2 FQNEAQ. This CDR3 has 16 residues. J gave up 5 bases and V 4 bases, and 8 bases lay outside the gene matches. The chain's CDR3 is CASSSDTGTGGDTQYF. The CDR3 nucleotides are TGTGCCAGCAGCTCAGATACCGGGACAGGGGGAGATACGCAGTATTTT. Based on the CDR3 plus reference TRBV7-8 and TRBJ2-3, the full variable domain is GAGVSQSPRYKVAKRGQDVALRCDPISGHVSLFWYQQALGQGPEFLTYFQNEAQLDKSGLPSDRFFAERPEGSVSTLKIQRTQQEDSAVYLCASSSDTGTGGDTQYFGPGTRLTVL.

This clone was recorded once. The chain has TRBV7-9 and TRBJ1-1, with D unresolved. The germline V gene has CDR1 SEHNR and CDR2 FQNEAQ (reference sequence). Trimming removed 5 bases from V and 0 bases from J, with 16 bases in between. CDR3 length equals 16 residues. The CDR3 spells CASSAPPPVLNTEAFF. The CDR3 DNA is TGTGCCAGCAGCGCACCCCCCCCAGTCTTGAACACTGAAGCTTTCTTT.

This clone was counted between two and nine times. The chain uses TRBV6-5 and TRBJ2-7, with D tentatively TRBD2 (5 bases). V dropped 6 bases and J dropped 2 bases, with 11 bases sitting between them. The CDR3 sequence is 13 residues long. The germline CDR1 and CDR2 sequences are MNHEY and SVGAGI. CDR3 residues: CASSYGVTYEQYF. CDR3 nucleotides: TGTGCCAGCAGCTACGGGGTGACCTACGAGCAGTACTTC.

The chain recombines TRBV28 with TRBJ2-7; a weak D match, TRBD1 (6 bases). Trimming pared 4 bases from V and 7 bases from J, leaving 8 bases between. The CDR3 runs to 11 residues. Germline CDR1 MDHEN, CDR2 SYDVKM. CDR3 sequence: CASSSGEEQYF. The DNA of the CDR3 is TGTGCCAGCAGTTCAGGGGAAGAGCAGTACTTC.

This chain uses TRBV30 with TRBJ2-7, with 8 bases identical to TRBD1. Germline V CDR1 and CDR2: GTSNPN, SVGIG (reference sequence). The CDR3 sequence is 14 residues long. The junction had 8 bases not matched to a gene; V was cut back by 3 bases and J by 4 bases. CDR3 region: CAWRHGTGDYEQYF. The CDR3 DNA reads as TGTGCCTGGAGACATGGGACAGGAGATTACGAGCAGTACTTC.

The chain joins TRBV7-9 to TRBJ2-1; D may be TRBD1 or TRBD2 (6 bases each). CDR3 length: 16 amino acids. Trimming took 2 bases from V and 0 from J, leaving 11 bases between them. CDR1 is SEHNR and CDR2 is FQNEAQ in the germline V gene (reference sequence). CDR3 nucleotides: TGTGCCAGCAGCTTATTAGGGGGGAACTCCTACAATGAGCAGTTCTTC. It is translated as CASSLLGGNSYNEQFF.

This clone is a singleton in its sample. The V gene is TRBV29-1, the J gene TRBJ2-1, with unresolved D. Trimming took 5 bases from V and 3 from J, leaving 5 bases between them. Germline-derived CDR1 and CDR2 are SQVTM and ANQGSEA. The CDR3 covers 11 residues. This chain's CDR3 is CSVLNYNEQFF. The CDR3 coding sequence is TGCAGCGTTTTAAACTACAATGAGCAGTTCTTC.

The gene calls are TRBV11-1 and TRBJ2-1, with D possibly TRBD2 on 6 matching bases. Germline V lookup: CDR1 SGHAT, CDR2 FQDESV (reference sequence). The CDR3 runs to 15 residues. The V end was cut by 3 bases, the J end by 3 bases, with 12 bases between. The CDR3 nucleotides are TGTGCCAGCAGCTTGAGGACCGGGAGCTACAATGAGCAGTTCTTC. Protein: CASSLRTGSYNEQFF.

By proportion, this clone is medium-sized. Other nucleotide sequences in the sample specify the same CDR3. The chain carries TRBV28 and TRBJ2-1; 7 positions agree with TRBD2. CDR1 MDHEN and CDR2 SYDVKM come from the germline V gene. There are 12 residues in the CDR3. Germline trimming cut 3 bases from V and 8 bases from J; bases unmatched to any gene: 1. CDR3 nucleotide sequence: TGTGCCAGCAGTTTGGGGGGGGATGAGCAGTTCTTC. Its translation: CASSLGGDEQFF.

V usage is TRBV27 and J usage is TRBJ2-7, with no clear D. Germline lookup yields CDR1 MNHEY and CDR2 SMNVEV (reference sequence). With 3 bases removed from V and 0 bases from J, the gap between germline ends came to 6 bases. The CDR3 spans 13 residues. In nucleotides, the CDR3 is TGTGCCAGCAGTTTCGAACCCTCCTACGAGCAGTACTTC. Translation: CASSFEPSYEQYF.

The table lists this clone with a few counts. The rearrangement uses TRBV19 and TRBJ2-1; 7 nucleotides align to TRBD1. V lost 6 bases, J lost 5 bases, and 7 bases stayed unmatched. Germline V gene sequence: CDR1 LNHDA, CDR2 SQIVND (reference sequence). The CDR3 has 14 residues. The CDR3 sequence: CASRGGARHNEQFF. CDR3 bases: TGTGCCAGTAGAGGGGGCGCGAGGCACAATGAGCAGTTCTTC.

V usage is TRBV21-1 and J usage is TRBJ2-6. TRBV21-1 is designated a pseudogene. The CDR3 covers 13 residues. The CDR3 region has the DNA TGTGCCAGCAGCGGGGTCGGGGCCAACGTCCTGACTTTC. This gives the protein CASSGVGANVLTF.

The rearrangement uses TRBV2 and TRBJ1-6; 7 nucleotides align to TRBD1. This CDR3 region has 17 residues. Germline V gene data show CDR1 as SNHLY and CDR2 as FYNNEI. V was clipped by 0 bases and J by 4 bases; unmatched bases: 6. The CDR3 spells CASSEAVAGGYNSPLHF. The CDR3 DNA reads TGTGCCAGCAGTGAAGCGGTGGCAGGGGGATATAATTCACCCCTCCACTTT.